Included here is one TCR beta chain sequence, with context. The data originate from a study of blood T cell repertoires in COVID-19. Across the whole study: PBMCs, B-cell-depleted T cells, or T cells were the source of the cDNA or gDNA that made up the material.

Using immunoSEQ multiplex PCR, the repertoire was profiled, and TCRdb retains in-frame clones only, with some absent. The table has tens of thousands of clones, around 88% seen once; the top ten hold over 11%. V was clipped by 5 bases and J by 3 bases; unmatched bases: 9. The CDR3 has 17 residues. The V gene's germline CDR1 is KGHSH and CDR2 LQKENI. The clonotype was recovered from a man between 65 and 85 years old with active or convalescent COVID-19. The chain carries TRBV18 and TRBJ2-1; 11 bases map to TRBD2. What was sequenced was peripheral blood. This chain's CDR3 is CASSSGLAGVHYNEQFF. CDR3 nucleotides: TGTGCCAGCTCATCCGGACTAGCGGGTGTTCACTACAATGAGCAGTTCTTC.